This T cell receptor (beta chain) emerged from a study of T cell repertoires in aging, cancer and after chemotherapy. The germline CDR1 and CDR2 sequences are SEHNR and FQNEAQ (reference sequence). J was trimmed by 7 bases and V by 2 bases; bases with no gene match: 7. This CDR3 has 16 residues. Multiplex touch-down PCR with TRB-A/B primers amplified rearranged V-D-J TRB sequences. TCRdb re-called the multiplex PCR reads with MiXCR, one entry per CDR3 protein. Among some 8,000 distinct CDR3 sequences listed, around 30% were seen once. The template was genomic DNA from peripheral blood, not RNA. The sample taken for sequencing was blood. The rearrangement links TRBV7-9 to TRBJ2-1, with 11 nucleotides matching TRBD2. The receptor was derived from a human donor in good health. CDR3 coding DNA: TGTGCCAGCAGCTTACGTTCTAGCGGGGGGAATAATGAGCAGTTCTTC. It yields the protein CASSLRSSGGNNEQFF.